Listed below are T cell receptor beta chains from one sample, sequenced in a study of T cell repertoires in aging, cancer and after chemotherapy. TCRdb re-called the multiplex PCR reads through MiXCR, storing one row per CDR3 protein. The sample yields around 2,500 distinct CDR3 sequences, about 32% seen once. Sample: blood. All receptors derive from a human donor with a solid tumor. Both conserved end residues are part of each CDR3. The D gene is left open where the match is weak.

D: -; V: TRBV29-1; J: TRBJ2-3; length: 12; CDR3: CSVGPDSQAQYF
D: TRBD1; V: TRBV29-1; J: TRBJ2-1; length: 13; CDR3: CSFPGQGYNEQFF
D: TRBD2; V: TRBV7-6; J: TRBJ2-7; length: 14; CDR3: CASSFSGSSYEQYF
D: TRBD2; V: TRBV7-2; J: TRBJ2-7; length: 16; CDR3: CASSLIRTSEITEQYF
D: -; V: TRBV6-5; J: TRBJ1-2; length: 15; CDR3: CASTLRAENLFGYTF
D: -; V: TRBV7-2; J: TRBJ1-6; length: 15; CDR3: CASSLGRGSGSPLHF
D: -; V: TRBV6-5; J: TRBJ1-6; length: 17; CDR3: CASRIRYLGSYNSPLHF
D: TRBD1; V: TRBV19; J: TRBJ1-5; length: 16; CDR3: CASTPLDRGSNQPQHF
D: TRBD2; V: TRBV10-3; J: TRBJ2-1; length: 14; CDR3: CAISEWTSGYEQFF
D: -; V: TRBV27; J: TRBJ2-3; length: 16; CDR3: CASSSRLETSTDTQYF
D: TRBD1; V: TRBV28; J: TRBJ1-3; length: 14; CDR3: CASSLDRAGNTIYF
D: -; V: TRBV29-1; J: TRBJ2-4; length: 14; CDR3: CSVVGGGPGNIQYF
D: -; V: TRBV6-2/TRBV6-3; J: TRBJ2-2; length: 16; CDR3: CASSSIYTKNTGELFF
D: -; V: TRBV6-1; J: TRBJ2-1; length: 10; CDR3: CASNSYEQFF
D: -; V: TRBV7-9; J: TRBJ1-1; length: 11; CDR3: CASSLNTEAFF
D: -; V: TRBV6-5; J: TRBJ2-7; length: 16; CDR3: CASSYSRQAAIYEQYF
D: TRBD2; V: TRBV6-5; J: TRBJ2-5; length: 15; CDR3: CASSSAGGSRETQYF
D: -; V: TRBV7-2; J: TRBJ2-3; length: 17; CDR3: CASSLFPRGGITDTQYF
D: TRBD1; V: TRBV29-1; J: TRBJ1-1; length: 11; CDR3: CSVEGTGEAFF
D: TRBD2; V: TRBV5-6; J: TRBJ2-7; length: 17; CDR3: CASSQAGTSGTGGEQYF
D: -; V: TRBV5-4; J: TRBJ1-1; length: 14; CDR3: CASSFLAGNTEAFF
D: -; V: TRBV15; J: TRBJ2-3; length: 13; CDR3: CATSRQDRDTQYF
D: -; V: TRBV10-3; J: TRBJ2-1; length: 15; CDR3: CAIKEQGSSYNEQFF
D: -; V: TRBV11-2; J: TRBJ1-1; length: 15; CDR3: CASSLALALGSEAFF
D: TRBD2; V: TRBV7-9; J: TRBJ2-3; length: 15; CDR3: CASSLPGGFWDTQYF
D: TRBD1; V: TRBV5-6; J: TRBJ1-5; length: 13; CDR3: CASSLQGGQPQHF
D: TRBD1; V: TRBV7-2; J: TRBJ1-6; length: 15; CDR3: CASSPRGTGNSPLHF
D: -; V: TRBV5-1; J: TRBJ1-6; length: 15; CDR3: CASSLGVTENSPLHF
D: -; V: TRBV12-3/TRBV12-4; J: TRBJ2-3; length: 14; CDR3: CASSSGAITDTQYF
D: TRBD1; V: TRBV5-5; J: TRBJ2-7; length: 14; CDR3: CASSSGQGTYEQYF
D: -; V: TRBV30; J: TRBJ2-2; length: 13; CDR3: CAWSKGGTGELFF
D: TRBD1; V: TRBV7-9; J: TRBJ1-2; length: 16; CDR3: CASSLAWGQGRHGYTF
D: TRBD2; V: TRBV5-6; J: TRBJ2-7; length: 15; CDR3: CASSLVAGDSYEQYF
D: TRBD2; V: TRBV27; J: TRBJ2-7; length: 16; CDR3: CASSPSSGRGAYEQYF
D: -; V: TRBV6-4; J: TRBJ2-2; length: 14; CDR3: CASSDSGGTGELFF
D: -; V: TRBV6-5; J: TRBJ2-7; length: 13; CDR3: CASSYERGAEQYF
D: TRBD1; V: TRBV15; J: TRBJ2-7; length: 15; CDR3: CATSRGGQGSYEQYF
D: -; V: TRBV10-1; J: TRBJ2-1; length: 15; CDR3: CASSESGAGNNEQFF
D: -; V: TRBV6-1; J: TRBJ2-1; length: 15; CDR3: CASSDSTVSYNEQFF
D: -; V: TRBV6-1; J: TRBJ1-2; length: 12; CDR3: CASKDSKYGYTF
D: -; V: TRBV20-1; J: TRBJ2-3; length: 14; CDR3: CSARSPDRPDTQYF
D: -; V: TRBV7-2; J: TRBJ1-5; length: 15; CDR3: CASSRGASPYQPQHF
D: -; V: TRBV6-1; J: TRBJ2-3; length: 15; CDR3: CASSMSRARTDTQYF
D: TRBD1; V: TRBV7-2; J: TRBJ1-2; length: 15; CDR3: CASSTTGGVLGGYTF
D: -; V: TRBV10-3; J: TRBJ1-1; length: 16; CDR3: CAISDSTPRGETEAFF
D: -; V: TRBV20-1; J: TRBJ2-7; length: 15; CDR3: CSARERALPSYEQYF
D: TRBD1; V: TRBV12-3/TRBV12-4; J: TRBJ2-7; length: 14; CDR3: CASSPTGGSYEQYF
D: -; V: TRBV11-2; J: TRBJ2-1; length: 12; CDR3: CASSWHSYPEFF
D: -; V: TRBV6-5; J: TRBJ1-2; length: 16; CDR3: CASSVRDIVLGGGYTF
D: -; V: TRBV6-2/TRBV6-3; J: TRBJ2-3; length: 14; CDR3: CASSGGLSTDTQYF
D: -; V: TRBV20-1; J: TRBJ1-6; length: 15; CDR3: CSPSGQSSYNSPLHF
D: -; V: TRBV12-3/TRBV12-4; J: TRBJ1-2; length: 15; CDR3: CASSLGVGPNYGYTF
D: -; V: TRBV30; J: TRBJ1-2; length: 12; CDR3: CAWSLGFGGYTF
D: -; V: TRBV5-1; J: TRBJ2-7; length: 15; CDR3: CASSQSRDRSYEQYF
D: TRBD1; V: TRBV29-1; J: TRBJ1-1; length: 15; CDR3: CSVIGTGPSDTEAFF
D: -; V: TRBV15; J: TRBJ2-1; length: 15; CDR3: CATSRGRGTYNEQFF
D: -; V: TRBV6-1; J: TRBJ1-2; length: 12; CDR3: CASNVRRDGYTF